This T cell receptor (beta chain) came from a study of shared clonotypes between healthy human individuals. Repertoires were generated with immunoSEQ multiplex PCR, while TCRdb's copy carries only in-frame clones and drops some. The table records a few million clones, roughly 92% of them present only once. Comment on this clone: Its target is unknown.

Study results and limitations: Larger richness was generally estimated for naive than memory subsets.

J lost 4 bases, V lost 6 bases, and 6 bases had no gene match. Germline V lookup: CDR1 MNHEY, CDR2 SVGAGI. CDR3 length equals 14 residues. This TCR was sampled from a man between 18 and 29 years old in good health. Some clones in this sample may be carry-over from other donors' samples. The sample comprised naive CD4+ T cells from PBMCs. The subset here: CD45RA+ positively selected. This chain connects TRBV6-5 to TRBJ2-7; 10 bases are shared with TRBD1. CDR3 in amino acids: CASRADRGTYEQYF. DNA of the CDR3: TGTGCCAGCAGAGCGGACAGGGGGACGTACGAGCAGTACTTC.